This T cell receptor beta chain was sequenced for a study of blood T cell repertoires in COVID-19. Study-wide background: COVID-19 samples from acute and convalescent phases originated in the United States, Italy and Spain.

Study processing details: Reference gene primer amplification yielded estimated nucleated cell counts. Using immunoSEQ multiplex PCR, the repertoire was profiled, and TCRdb retains in-frame clones only, with some absent. The V and J calls and the clone size are those of that table, but D and trimming were determined from the DNA. The sample holds around 250,000 clones, approximately 90% seen once. With 3 bases removed from V and 7 bases from J, the gap between germline ends came to 10 bases. The CDR3 runs to 12 residues. Participants' own reports of clinical history determined their cohort assignment. A COVID-19 case had been met by exposed participants during the 2 weeks before study entry.

This sequence originates from a man between 35 and 55 years old who had been exposed to COVID-19. Material for sequencing was PBMCs or T cells enriched from blood (not recorded which). The gene calls are TRBV12-3 or TRBV12-4 and TRBJ2-7; the D gene is possibly TRBD2 (6 bases). The CDR3 nucleotides are TGTGCCAGCAGTTTTCCCCGGGAGGAGCAGTACTTC. Its protein product is CASSFPREEQYF.